Detailed here is one T cell receptor (beta chain). Antigen unknown. The data belong to a study of T-cell memory formation after mild COVID-19. Background on the study: There were largely donor-specific TCR clusters.

The CDR3 extends over 15 amino acids. Germline V gene sequence: CDR1 SNHLY, CDR2 FYNNEI. V dropped 1 base and J dropped 6 bases, with 15 bases sitting between them. Sample barcodes and UMIs were carried by the TCR alpha and TCR beta cDNA libraries that 5'RACE generated with constant-segment primers. MiXCR, run by TCRdb on the 5' RACE reads, gives a single entry per CDR3 protein. The sample yields some 300,000 distinct CDR3 sequences, more than 20% seen once. Broader study findings: Contracting CD4+ clones were located mainly in CM and EM, and CD8+ clones in EMRA. Whereas later expanders leaned CD4+, clones contracting day 15 to 85 showed a balanced CD4/CD8 makeup.

Sequencing was carried out using PBMCs or a T cell subset sorted from them (not recorded which). The V call is TRBV2, the J call TRBJ1-2; tentatively, D is TRBD1 (6 bases). This receptor was taken from a man in his late teens or twenties who had mild COVID-19 (a few samples of this study predate the infection). Cell type and time point are not known. DNA of the CDR3: TGTGCCAGCAGTGAAGTGAGTGGGGGGGCTGATGGCTACACCTTC. Encoded protein: CASSEVSGGADGYTF.